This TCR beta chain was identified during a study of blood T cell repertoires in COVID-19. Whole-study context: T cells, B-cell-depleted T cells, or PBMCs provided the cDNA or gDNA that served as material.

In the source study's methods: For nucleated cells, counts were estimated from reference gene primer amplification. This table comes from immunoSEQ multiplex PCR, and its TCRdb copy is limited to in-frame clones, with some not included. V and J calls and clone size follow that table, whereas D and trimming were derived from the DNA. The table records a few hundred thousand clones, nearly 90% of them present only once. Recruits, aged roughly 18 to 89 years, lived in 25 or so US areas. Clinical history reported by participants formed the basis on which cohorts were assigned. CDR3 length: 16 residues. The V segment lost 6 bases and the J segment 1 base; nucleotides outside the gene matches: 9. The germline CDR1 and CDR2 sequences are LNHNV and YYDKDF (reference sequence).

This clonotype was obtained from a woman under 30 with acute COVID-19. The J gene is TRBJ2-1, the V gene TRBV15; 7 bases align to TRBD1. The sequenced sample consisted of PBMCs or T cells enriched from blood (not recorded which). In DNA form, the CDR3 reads TGTGCCACCAGGGAAGGGACAGAGGGGTCCTACAATGAGCAGTTCTTC. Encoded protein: CATREGTEGSYNEQFF.